A single sample is the source of the 15 T cell receptor beta chains below, sequenced in a study of CD8+CD57+ T cells in acquired aplastic anemia (dated by TCRdb to the late 2010s). Sequenced on an Illumina HiSeq 2000. TCR beta VDJ combination and CDR3 sequence profiling used genomic DNA as the template. The public reads were quality trimmed at Q25 with fastp and then assembled into clones with MiXCR by TCRdb, keeping productive beta chains. Entries are consolidated by CDR3 protein sequence, retaining the most common genes and DNA. In all, the sample holds hundreds of thousands of distinct CDR3 sequences, and approximately 33% of those were seen once. The biggest ten clones account for roughly 0.8% of the sample. Expansion of CD8+CD57+ cells had been shown by flow cytometry in the patients chosen for sequencing. Sequencing input: sorted CD4+, CD8+, or CD8+CD57+ T cells (not recorded which) from PBMCs. These receptors originate from a human donor with aplastic anemia.

This chain joins TRBV24-1 and TRBJ2-3; possibly TRBD2 for D (6 bases). The V end lost 10 bases, the J end lost 4 bases, and 23 bases lay between the germline ends. Looked up from germline, CDR1 is KGHDR and CDR2 is SFDVKD. The CDR3 totals 16 residues. CDR3 sequence: CATSPYPGSFSDTQYF. DNA for the CDR3: TGTGCCACAAGCCCCTATCCCGGGAGTTTCTCAGATACGCAGTATTTT.

This clonotype came up many times. V and J are TRBV7-6 and TRBJ1-4; D remains ambiguous. CDR1 and CDR2 from the germline V gene are SGHVS and FNYEAQ. Trimming left V 6 bases short and J 4 bases short, with 3 bases between. The CDR3 covers 11 residues. CDR3 loop: CASSFNEKLFF. In nucleotides, the CDR3 is TGTGCCAGCAGTTTTAATGAAAAACTGTTTTTT. The whole variable domain, remainder taken from reference TRBV7-6 and TRBJ1-4, is GAGVSQSPRYKVTKRGQDVALRCDPISGHVSLYWYRQALGQGPEFLTYFNYEAQQDKSGLPNDRFSAERPEGSISTLTIQRTEQRDSAMYRCASSFNEKLFFGSGTQLSVL.

The chain couples TRBV19 to TRBJ1-2, with D possibly being TRBD1 (5 bases). The CDR3 consists of 13 residues. The germline V gene has CDR1 LNHDA and CDR2 SQIVND (reference sequence). V lost 9 bases to trimming and J lost 2 bases, with 13 bases between them. CDR3 sequence reads: CASCRQPNYGYTF. The CDR3 DNA sequence: TGTGCCAGCTGTAGACAGCCAAACTATGGCTACACCTTC. Drawing the rest from reference TRBV19 and TRBJ1-2, the complete variable domain is DGGITQSPKYLFRKEGQNVTLSCEQNLNHDAMYWYRQDPGQGLRLIYYSQIVNDFQKGDIAEGYSVSREKKESFPLTVTSAQKNPTAFYLCASCRQPNYGYTFGSGTRLTVV.

This clonotype has more than one count but fewer than ten. The chain is built from TRBV5-1 and TRBJ1-6, with no clear D. Germline values: CDR1 SGHRS, CDR2 YFSETQ. V was clipped by 4 bases and J by 10 bases, with 15 bases between them. The CDR3 consists of 14 residues. The CDR3 DNA reads TGCGCCAGCAGCCTTCAGTGGAATAGGTCACCCCTCCACTTT. Its translation: CASSLQWNRSPLHF.

This clonotype has a count of ten or more. The chain couples TRBV10-1 to TRBJ2-2; D may be TRBD1 (5 bases). Looked up from germline, CDR1 is WNHNN and CDR2 is SYGVQD (reference sequence). The CDR3 has 13 amino acids. Trimming took 2 bases from V and 6 from J, leaving 7 bases between them. The DNA of the CDR3 is TGCGCCAGCAGTGAGATAGGGGCCGGGGAGCTGTTTTTT. Amino acids: CASSEIGAGELFF.

This clonotype occurred many times. This chain connects TRBV7-9 to TRBJ1-5, with D uncertain. V was shortened by 10 bases and J by 0 bases, with 10 bases between the two germline ends. The CDR3 has 13 residues. Germline assignment: CDR1 SEHNR and CDR2 FQNEAQ (reference sequence). CDR3: CATDQISNQPQHF. Here the CDR3 DNA reads TGTGCCACAGACCAGATTAGCAATCAGCCCCAGCATTTT.

The chain links TRBV25-1 to TRBJ1-4; tentatively, D is TRBD1 (5 bases). The germline V gene encodes CDR1 MGHDK and CDR2 SYGVNS. The length of the CDR3 is 12 residues. V dropped 4 bases and J dropped 8 bases, with 8 bases sitting between them. DNA of the CDR3: TGTGCCAGCAGTGCGGGGGGGGAAAAACTGTTTTTT. The encoded protein is CASSAGGEKLFF.

This clonotype was seen a handful of times. J is TRBJ2-2 and V is TRBV14; TRBD2 matches 12 bases. Germline CDR1 is SGHDN and CDR2 is FVKESK. The V gene end was trimmed by 5 bases and the J gene end by 8 bases; junction bases not matched to a gene: 3. CDR3 length equals 14 residues. CDR3 sequence: CASSIGLAGGELFF. CDR3 bases: TGTGCCAGCAGCATTGGACTAGCGGGAGGGGAGCTGTTTTTT.

A remark on this clonotype: A single base separates this from a much larger clone, so it may be a read error. The chain has TRBV19 and TRBJ1-6, with D maybe TRBD1 (5 bases). CDR3 length equals 16 residues. V lost 11 bases, J lost 0 bases, and 17 bases lay in between. Looked up from germline, CDR1 is LNHDA and CDR2 is SQIVND (reference sequence). The CDR3 DNA sequence: TGTGCCTGTACCTCCCGCGGGGGCTCCTATAATTCACCCCTCCACTTT. Residues: CACTSRGGSYNSPLHF.

The J gene is TRBJ1-2, the V gene TRBV12-5; 7 positions agree with TRBD1. After removal of 3 bases from V and 4 bases from J, the junction contained 5 bases not matched to a gene. Germline V lookup: CDR1 LGHNT, CDR2 FRNRAP. The CDR3 spans 14 residues. The CDR3 region is CASGFGGGSYGYTF. The CDR3 DNA follows: TGTGCTAGTGGTTTTGGAGGGGGCAGCTATGGCTACACCTTC.

The sample holds many counts of this clonotype. The rearrangement links TRBV20-1 to TRBJ2-7, with 7 bases that match TRBD1. V trimming: 2 bases; J trimming: 3 bases; junction bases outside the gene matches: 7. The CDR3 runs 14 residues. CDR1 and CDR2 from the germline V gene are DFQATT and SNEGSKA (reference sequence). In DNA, the CDR3 is TGCAGTGCTAGACAGCGGACAGGAGACTACGAGCAGTACTTC. Translation: CSARQRTGDYEQYF.

The rearrangement links TRBV20-1 to TRBJ1-1, with D perhaps matching TRBD1 (5 bases). Per the germline V gene, CDR1 is DFQATT and CDR2 is SNEGSKA (reference sequence). This CDR3 comprises 12 residues. Trimming shortened V by 4 bases and J by 3 bases, and 9 bases separated the two germline ends. DNA of the CDR3: TGCAGTGCTATGCGAGGGGACACTGAAGCTTTCTTT. Its protein product is CSAMRGDTEAFF.

Details on this clonotype: A single base separates this from a much larger clone, so it may be a read error. V is TRBV5-6 and J is TRBJ1-2; D is unresolved. This CDR3 has 13 amino acids. Germline V gives CDR1 SGHDT, CDR2 YYEEEE. The chain's CDR3 is CASNLSQDYGYTF. In nucleotides, the CDR3 is TGTGCCAGCAACTTGAGCCAGGACTATGGCTACACCTTC.

Comments on this clonotype: A much larger clonotype is one base distant, so this may be a read error. V and J are TRBV2 and TRBJ2-3; TRBD2 matches 12 bases. The germline CDR1 and CDR2 sequences are SNHLY and FYNNEI. The CDR3 sequence is 14 residues long. DNA for the CDR3: TGTGTCAGCTTGCTAGCGGGGGGGAGGGATACGCAGTATTTT. This sequence encodes CVSLLAGGRDTQYF.

This clonotype was observed many times. DNA of the CDR3: TGTGCCAGCAGTACCGGGGGCGGTACCGGATCACCCCTCCACTTT. Translating it yields CASSTGGGTGSPLHF. This chain connects TRBV12-3 or TRBV12-4 to TRBJ1-6; the D gene is possibly TRBD1 (6 bases). V lost 5 bases, J lost 10 bases, and 18 bases lay in between. This CDR3 has 15 residues.